The 23 T cell receptor beta chains given below trace back to one sample, sequenced in a study of CD4 and CD8 cells across lung adenocarcinoma regions. In TCRdb, the PCR reads were re-called with MiXCR into one record per CDR3 protein. The top ten hold more than 20% of the sample, which has around 19,000 distinct CDR3 sequences, 54% seen once. The sample taken for sequencing was CD8+ T cells from the center of a lung tumor. The origin of the receptors is a female donor with lung adenocarcinoma. The CD4 and CD8 labels of this study may be unreliable.

The gene calls are TRBV6-5 and TRBJ1-2, with D possibly being TRBD1 (6 bases). Per germline, CDR1 MNHEY and CDR2 SVGAGI. The CDR3 extends over 14 amino acids. Trimming shortened V by 2 bases and J by 3 bases, and 10 bases separated the two germline ends. In nucleotides, the CDR3 is TGTGCCAGCAGTTACCATGCAGGGGACTATGGCTACACCTTC. Its protein is CASSYHAGDYGYTF.

The chain links TRBV6-5 to TRBJ2-5; TRBD1 aligns across 11 bases. The better agreement between TRBJ2-7 and the DNA end casts doubt on the J call. From germline, CDR1 is MNHEY and CDR2 SVGAGI. The CDR3 has 15 residues. The CDR3 loop reads CASSFKGQGGYEQYF. The CDR3 DNA reads as TGTGCCAGCAGTTTTAAGGGACAGGGGGGCTACGAGCAGTACTTC.

Comments on this clonotype: One end of the junction is discordant with germline, which a read error may explain. The chain uses TRBV6-1 and TRBJ2-3; D perhaps matches TRBD1 (5 bases). CDR3 length: 14 residues. CDR1 MNHNS and CDR2 SASEGT come from the germline V gene. This CDR3 is CAGSGAYGYDTQYF. The DNA for the CDR3 is TGTGCGGGCAGTGGGGCCTACGGCTACGATACCCAGTATTTT.

Many counts were recorded for this clonotype. The chain uses TRBV7-2 and TRBJ2-1; a weak D match, TRBD1 (5 bases). The CDR3 has 15 amino acids. Looked up from germline, CDR1 is SGHTA and CDR2 is FQGNSA. Trimming stripped 6 bases from V and 0 bases from J, with 12 bases between. CDR3 sequence (DNA): TGTGCCAGCAGTGAGACAGCTAGCTCCTACAATGAGCAGTTCTTC. It specifies CASSETASSYNEQFF.

This chain connects TRBV10-2 to TRBJ1-1, with 7 bases matching TRBD1. The CDR3 is 15 amino acids. CDR1 and CDR2 (germline): WSHSY, SAAADI. Trimming cost V 7 bases and J 0 bases; bases outside gene matches: 8. The CDR3 region is CASKRGQIMNTEAFF. The CDR3 DNA reads as TGCGCCAGCAAAAGGGGACAGATCATGAACACTGAAGCTTTCTTT.

Note on this clonotype: The junction departs from the called germline gene at one end, perhaps through a read error. This chain's CDR3 is CAGTLGGGVPETQYF. The CDR3 DNA is TGTGCCGGGACTCTGGGGGGGGGAGTCCCAGAGACCCAGTATTTC. The chain is built from TRBV10-3 and TRBJ2-5, with 7 bases that match TRBD2. The germline V gene has CDR1 ENHRY and CDR2 SYGVKD. The CDR3 consists of 15 residues.

This chain links TRBV10-1 with TRBJ2-5, with TRBD1 matching over 8 bases. J was trimmed by 4 bases and V by 3 bases; bases with no gene match: 4. Germline V lookup: CDR1 WNHNN, CDR2 SYGVQD (reference sequence). This CDR3 has 14 residues. This CDR3 is CASSDSDRGETQYF. The CDR3 DNA reads as TGCGCCAGCAGTGATTCAGACAGGGGAGAGACCCAGTACTTC.

The rearrangement joins TRBV7-3 to TRBJ2-3, with no clear D. The germline V gene encodes CDR1 SGHTA and CDR2 FQGTGA. CDR3 size: 16 residues. V was pared by 5 bases and J by 1 base, with 16 bases between. The CDR3 is CASSPLPLSGTDTQYF. The CDR3 region has the DNA TGTGCCAGCAGCCCCCTACCTCTTTCGGGCACAGATACGCAGTATTTT.

J is TRBJ2-1 and V is TRBV6-1, with 10 bases aligning to TRBD2. The CDR3 runs 14 residues. V was pared by 8 bases and J by 10 bases, with 11 bases of the junction left unmatched. The germline V gene has CDR1 MNHNS and CDR2 SASEGT. DNA of the CDR3: TGTGCCAGCCTCGCCGGGACTAGCGTTGGGGAGCAGTTCTTC. Translating it yields CASLAGTSVGEQFF.

In DNA form, the CDR3 reads TGCGCCAGCAGCTTGGATCGGGCGGGAGAGGGAGAGACCCAGTACTTC. This codes for CASSLDRAGEGETQYF. The chain employs TRBV5-1 and TRBJ2-1; the match to TRBD2 covers 7 bases. Matching the DNA end better, TRBJ2-5 makes the J call doubtful. The CDR3 is 16 amino acids. Germline V gene lookup returns CDR1 SGHRS and CDR2 YFSETQ.

The V gene is TRBV6-5, the J gene TRBJ1-2; D may be TRBD1 (6 bases). Trimming left V 2 bases short and J 6 bases short, with 7 bases between. CDR3 length: 12 residues. CDR1 and CDR2 from the germline V gene are MNHEY and SVGAGI. In nucleotides, the CDR3 is TGTGCCAGCAGTTACGGGGGGCATGGCTACACCTTC. It encodes CASSYGGHGYTF.

The V gene is TRBV6-1, the J gene TRBJ2-5; D may be TRBD1 or TRBD2 (5 bases each). This CDR3 is built from 12 residues. The germline V and J ends were trimmed by 6 bases and 5 bases, with 10 bases remaining between them. Germline V gene sequence: CDR1 MNHNS, CDR2 SASEGT. CDR3 DNA: TGTGCCAGCAGGGGGGATTCGGAGACCCAGTACTTC. This gives the protein CASRGDSETQYF.

The chain combines TRBV3-1 with TRBJ1-4; D not certain. CDR3 length: 15 amino acids. Germline values: CDR1 LGHDT, CDR2 YNNKEL (reference sequence). V lost 1 base to trimming and J lost 3 bases, with 9 bases between them. CDR3 amino acids: CASSQVRGANEKLFF. CDR3 in DNA: TGTGCCAGCAGCCAAGTACGGGGAGCTAATGAAAAACTGTTTTTT.

The CDR3 here is CASRKLQNTGELFF. The CDR3 DNA sequence: TGTGCCAGCAGAAAACTCCAAAACACCGGGGAGCTGTTTTTT. This chain uses TRBV6-1 with TRBJ2-2; D is unclear. V gave up 6 bases and J gave up 2 bases, with 10 bases separating them. The CDR3 loop spans 14 amino acids. Germline V CDR1 and CDR2: MNHNS, SASEGT.

V gene TRBV27 combines with J gene TRBJ2-6; no clear D. Germline V lookup: CDR1 MNHEY, CDR2 SMNVEV (reference sequence). CDR3 length: 15 residues. The ends were cut back, 2 bases at V and 2 bases at J, with 7 bases in the middle. The DNA of the CDR3 is TGTGCCAGCAGTTTACGGCCCCCTGGGGCCAACGTCCTGACTTTC. The encoded protein is CASSLRPPGANVLTF. Variable domain in full (rest from reference TRBV27 and TRBJ2-6): EAQVTQNPRYLITVTGKKLTVTCSQNMNHEYMSWYRQDPGLGLRQIYYSMNVEVTDKGDVPEGYKVSRKEKRNFPLILESPSPNQTSLYFCASSLRPPGANVLTFGAGSRLTVL.

This clonotype occurred a few times. CDR3 sequence reads: CASTIGLGLNEQFF. The CDR3 nucleotides read TGTGCCAGCACAATAGGGCTAGGGCTGAATGAGCAGTTCTTC. The chain combines TRBV7-2 with TRBJ2-1, with D unresolved. CDR1 SGHTA and CDR2 FQGNSA come from the germline V gene. The CDR3 covers 14 residues. V lost 7 bases, J lost 7 bases, and 17 bases lay in between.

This clonotype was counted a few times. The CDR3 sequence: CASRTRNTGKQYF. The CDR3 DNA sequence: TGTGCCAGTCGGACAAGGAACACCGGGAAGCAGTATTTT. This rearrangement joins TRBV6-1 to TRBJ2-2, with D perhaps being TRBD1 or TRBD2 (5 bases each). Gene TRBJ2-3 matches the end of the DNA better, so the J call may be wrong. The CDR3 runs 13 residues. The V gene's germline CDR1 is MNHNS and CDR2 SASEGT.

The V call is TRBV12-5, the J call TRBJ2-5, with 7 bases fitting TRBD2. The germline CDR1 and CDR2 sequences are LGHNT and FRNRAP. This CDR3 region has 16 residues. V was clipped by 3 bases and J by 10 bases; unmatched bases: 17. The CDR3 here is CASGLGLAGAQEGQYF. Here the CDR3 DNA reads TGTGCTAGTGGTTTAGGTCTGGCGGGAGCCCAGGAAGGCCAGTACTTC.

Only a few counts were recorded for this clonotype. The V gene is TRBV27, the J gene TRBJ2-7; D is perhaps TRBD2 (6 bases). V lost 6 bases and J 6 bases, leaving 21 bases between the germline ends. CDR1 MNHEY and CDR2 SMNVEV come from the germline V gene (reference sequence). CDR3 length equals 15 residues. The CDR3 is CASREAGSGAREQYV. The CDR3 DNA follows: TGTGCCAGCAGAGAGGCGGGGAGCGGAGCTCGCGAGCAGTACGTC.

This chain connects TRBV6-1 to TRBJ1-1, with D maybe TRBD1 (6 bases). The germline CDR1 and CDR2 sequences are MNHNS and SASEGT. Trimming cost V 6 bases and J 0 bases, with 14 bases left between them. The CDR3 length is 15 residues. CDR3 sequence reads: CASSVRGLLNTEAFF. DNA of the CDR3: TGTGCCAGCAGCGTCCGGGGGCTCTTGAACACTGAAGCTTTCTTT.

The rearrangement joins TRBV11-2 to TRBJ1-2; TRBD1 aligns across 9 bases. The germline V gene has CDR1 SGHAT and CDR2 FQNNGV. The CDR3 consists of 13 residues. Losses at the gene ends were 1 base for V and 6 bases for J; bases not matched to a gene: 0. The CDR3 DNA sequence: TGTGCCAGCAGCTTAGGGACAGGGGATGGCTACACCTTC. As protein: CASSLGTGDGYTF.

V usage is TRBV6-1 and J usage is TRBJ2-1, with a tentative D call TRBD2 (6 bases). V was shortened by 3 bases and J by 0 bases, with 15 bases between the two germline ends. Germline V gives CDR1 MNHNS, CDR2 SASEGT. The CDR3 has 17 residues. This chain's CDR3 is CASSDWGGLSSYNEQFF. The CDR3 DNA reads as TGTGCCAGCAGTGACTGGGGAGGACTAAGCTCCTACAATGAGCAGTTCTTC.

This clonotype was seen a single time. One end of the junction does not line up with germline, which may come from a read error. The V and J genes are TRBV10-1 and TRBJ2-3, with TRBD2 matching 8 bases. This CDR3 has 17 residues. The germline V gene encodes CDR1 WNHNN and CDR2 SYGVQD (reference sequence). The CDR3, as DNA: TGCGCCAGCAGTGAGTCCGACCGGGGGGGAGGATCAGATACGCAGTATTTC. Its translation is CASSESDRGGGSDTQYF.